These T cell receptor beta chains were read from a single sample in a study of T-cell reconstitution after alpha-beta-depleted transplantation in children. Each CDR3 protein is one row after TCRdb ran MiXCR on the PCR reads. The sample holds roughly 200,000 distinct CDR3 sequences, about 6.3% seen once. This specimen was PBMCs from the stem cell graft donor, taken from the stem cell graft. Receptors originate from a human donor who donated a stem cell graft to a child with Wiskott-Aldrich syndrome. Each CDR3 is given with its conserved first and last residue.

v_gene | CDR3aa
TRBV20-1 | CSAGGQAYPYGYTF
TRBV4-2 | CASSQVALAANEQFF
TRBV2 | CASSEAEEKLFF
TRBV2 | CASSPVYEQYF
TRBV7-2 | CASSLNARKETQYF
TRBV6-5 | CASTFTGTKNIQYF
TRBV11-2 | CASSNRLHEQYF
TRBV30 | CAWRPDSYSYEQYF
TRBV11-2 | CASSLDSESTDTQYF
TRBV7-9 | CASSLRQGATDTQYF
TRBV5-5 | CASSLGEISNQPQHF
TRBV14 | CASSPVFGQGATGELFF
TRBV6-1 | CASSRESLNTEAFF
TRBV10-2 | CASSESGVSIQYF
TRBV4-1 | CASSQDPPVTVRAVQYF
TRBV24-1 | CATSDSGGSYNEQFF
TRBV18 | CASSLDSVNSPLHF
TRBV6-5 | CASLRDRGFTGELFF
TRBV18 | CASSPGLVYEQYF
TRBV20-1 | CSATRQYSPLHF
TRBV5-8 | CASSLGGREETQYF
TRBV10-3 | CAITPTGMFGTEAFF
TRBV12-3/TRBV12-4 | CASSLNSGGAEQYF
TRBV25-1 | CASSLTRLCEQYF
TRBV20-1 | CSAKTSGSVTDTQYF
TRBV12-3/TRBV12-4 | CASSLDRVAEQYF
TRBV12-3/TRBV12-4 | CATLDDGYTF
TRBV5-5 | CASSLDGRSGTDTQYF
TRBV20-1 | CSAHKTGEETQYF
TRBV7-9 | CASCYDRVQETQYF
TRBV20-1 | CSARGEGTGDSPLHF
TRBV5-1 | CASSLGGASYNEQFF
TRBV9 | CASSVDTGGGYGYTF
TRBV9 | CASSVQGLAGLTSSYNEQFF
TRBV20-1 | CSATGANYGYTF
TRBV12-3/TRBV12-4 | CASSLDPLSGNEQFF
TRBV16 | CASSQLDPGETQYF
TRBV7-2 | CASSLAIGIGEQFF
TRBV11-2 | CASSLEGMGNQPQHF
TRBV7-9 | CASSFTGDTGELFF
TRBV29-1 | CSVELGSGANVLTF
TRBV7-6 | CASSLAGLAGWTDTQYF
TRBV6-1 | CASSDIQNTEAFF
TRBV5-1 | CASSSQDRLAEQFF
TRBV25-1 | CASSERLRQYF
TRBV29-1 | CSVEPLPRRDRNYGYTF
TRBV29-1 | CSSREGVTTDTQYF
TRBV7-9 | CASSSRNTGELFF
TRBV3-1 | CASRRTGEFSPLHF